This is a list of T cell receptor beta chains from one sample in a study of T cells in localized non-small cell lung cancer. The assay was immunoSEQ multiplex PCR, and TCRdb's table has in-frame clones only and misses some. The sample contains roughly 35,000 clones, about 88% of which appear only once. Sample: peripheral blood, taken before any cancer treatment. These receptors all stem from a woman aged 40-70 years with stage I lung adenocarcinoma. The CDR3 runs from the conserved cysteine through the conserved F or W. The order of the fields is CDR3 protein, CDR3 DNA, clone size, V gene, D gene, J gene. A D gene is named only where the DNA matches it firmly. The size of a clone is reported for some rows only, either as once, few or many, or as a class for expanded clones.

cdr3_aa: CASMGTQGNSPLHF
cdr3_nt: TGTGCCAGCATGGGTACGCAGGGGAATTCACCCCTCCACTTT
clone_size: NA
v_call: TRBV2
d_call: NA
j_call: TRBJ1-6

cdr3_aa: CASSLDGGYGYTF
cdr3_nt: TGCGCCAGCAGCCTGGACGGAGGATATGGCTACACCTTC
clone_size: NA
v_call: TRBV5-1
d_call: NA
j_call: TRBJ1-2

cdr3_aa: CASSASEGDTQYF
cdr3_nt: TGTGCCAGCAGTGCCTCGGAGGGAGATACGCAGTATTTT
clone_size: few
v_call: TRBV2
d_call: NA
j_call: TRBJ2-3

cdr3_aa: CAISDPRETQYF
cdr3_nt: TGTGCCATCAGTGACCCCAGAGAGACCCAGTACTTC
clone_size: NA
v_call: TRBV10-3
d_call: NA
j_call: TRBJ2-5

cdr3_aa: CASSPGTGAAEAFF
cdr3_nt: TGTGCCAGCTCACCCGGGACAGGGGCCGCTGAAGCTTTCTTT
clone_size: NA
v_call: TRBV18
d_call: TRBD1
j_call: TRBJ1-1

cdr3_aa: CASSLGGDYGYTF
cdr3_nt: TGCGCCAGCAGCTTGGGCGGAGACTATGGCTACACCTTC
clone_size: NA
v_call: TRBV5-1
d_call: NA
j_call: TRBJ1-2

cdr3_aa: CASSQNRGSNYNSPLHF
cdr3_nt: TGCGCCAGCAGCCAAAATAGGGGCTCCAACTATAATTCACCCCTCCACTTT
clone_size: NA
v_call: TRBV4-3
d_call: NA
j_call: TRBJ1-6

cdr3_aa: CASSSISGTENSPLHF
cdr3_nt: TGCGCCAGCAGCTCAATCTCCGGGACGGAGAATTCACCCCTCCACTTT
clone_size: NA
v_call: TRBV5-1
d_call: NA
j_call: TRBJ1-6

cdr3_aa: CASSYAQKAFF
cdr3_nt: TGTGCCAGCAGTTACGCCCAAAAAGCTTTCTTT
clone_size: NA
v_call: TRBV6-6
d_call: NA
j_call: TRBJ1-1

cdr3_aa: CASSPGTGPDYGYTF
cdr3_nt: TGTGCCAGCTCACCCGGGACAGGGCCCGACTATGGCTACACCTTC
clone_size: NA
v_call: TRBV18
d_call: TRBD1
j_call: TRBJ1-2

cdr3_aa: CASSLGGTPSYEQYF
cdr3_nt: TGTGCCAGCAGCTTAGGGGGGACACCTTCCTACGAGCAGTACTTC
clone_size: NA
v_call: TRBV11-3
d_call: NA
j_call: TRBJ2-7

cdr3_aa: CASSPDRGNTEAFF
cdr3_nt: TGCGCCAGCAGCCCCGACAGGGGGAACACTGAAGCTTTCTTT
clone_size: NA
v_call: TRBV4-3
d_call: TRBD1
j_call: TRBJ1-1

cdr3_aa: CASSVQTVYNEQFF
cdr3_nt: TGTGCCAGCAGCGTACAGACAGTTTACAATGAGCAGTTCTTC
clone_size: NA
v_call: TRBV7-2
d_call: NA
j_call: TRBJ2-1

cdr3_aa: CASSQEDYWSTGTGIAQFF
cdr3_nt: TGCGCCAGCAGCCAAGAGGACTATTGGAGCACGGGGACGGGAATAGCGCAGTTCTTC
clone_size: once
v_call: TRBV4-3
d_call: NA
j_call: TRBJ2-1

cdr3_aa: CASTTDRAPYEQYF
cdr3_nt: TGTGCCAGTACAACGGACAGGGCTCCCTACGAGCAGTACTTC
clone_size: NA
v_call: TRBV19
d_call: TRBD1
j_call: TRBJ2-7

cdr3_aa: CATSRGGQGRYEKLFF
cdr3_nt: TGTGCCACCAGCAGAGGGGGACAGGGGAGGTATGAAAAACTGTTTTTT
clone_size: NA
v_call: TRBV15
d_call: TRBD1
j_call: TRBJ1-4

cdr3_aa: CASSLSRGLASAGELFF
cdr3_nt: TGTGCCAGCAGCTTAAGCCGCGGACTAGCGAGTGCCGGGGAGCTGTTTTTT
clone_size: NA
v_call: TRBV7-2
d_call: TRBD2
j_call: TRBJ2-2

cdr3_aa: CAWSVLSGDSGPQHF
cdr3_nt: TGTGCCTGGAGTGTACTTTCAGGAGACTCGGGCCCCCAGCATTTT
clone_size: NA
v_call: TRBV30
d_call: NA
j_call: TRBJ1-5

cdr3_aa: CAIYQGTNYGYTF
cdr3_nt: TGTGCCATCTATCAGGGGACTAACTATGGCTACACCTTC
clone_size: NA
v_call: TRBV6-6
d_call: NA
j_call: TRBJ1-2

cdr3_aa: CASSELVWTVNTEAFF
cdr3_nt: TGTGCCAGCAGTGAACTGGTCTGGACGGTGAACACTGAAGCTTTCTTT
clone_size: NA
v_call: TRBV6-1
d_call: NA
j_call: TRBJ1-1

cdr3_aa: CASSQGRQFTDTQYF
cdr3_nt: TGCGCCAGCAGCCAAGGCCGGCAATTCACAGATACGCAGTATTTT
clone_size: NA
v_call: TRBV4-3
d_call: NA
j_call: TRBJ2-3

cdr3_aa: CASSSGPEQYF
cdr3_nt: TGTGCCAGCAGCTCCGGCCCCGAGCAGTACTTC
clone_size: NA
v_call: TRBV13
d_call: NA
j_call: TRBJ2-7

cdr3_aa: CSVEEAMGQPQHF
cdr3_nt: TGCAGCGTTGAAGAGGCTATGGGTCAGCCCCAGCATTTT
clone_size: NA
v_call: TRBV29-1
d_call: NA
j_call: TRBJ1-5

cdr3_aa: CASSVGGTISYEQYF
cdr3_nt: TGTGCCAGCAGCGTAGGTGGGACAATCTCCTACGAGCAGTACTTC
clone_size: NA
v_call: TRBV9
d_call: NA
j_call: TRBJ2-7

cdr3_aa: CASSQARGSGEKLFF
cdr3_nt: TGCGCCAGCAGCCAAGCCCGGGGGTCAGGGGAAAAACTGTTTTTT
clone_size: NA
v_call: TRBV4-3
d_call: NA
j_call: TRBJ1-4

cdr3_aa: CASSSRVQFYEQYF
cdr3_nt: TGTGCCAGCAGCTCTAGGGTCCAGTTTTACGAGCAGTACTTC
clone_size: NA
v_call: TRBV7-2
d_call: NA
j_call: TRBJ2-7

cdr3_aa: CASSHRTSGGNTYEQYF
cdr3_nt: TGCGCCAGCAGCCACCGGACTAGCGGGGGGAACACCTACGAGCAGTACTTC
clone_size: NA
v_call: TRBV4-3
d_call: TRBD2
j_call: TRBJ2-7

cdr3_aa: CASSRSLSRGRDQPQHF
cdr3_nt: TGTGCCAGCAGCCGAAGCCTGAGCAGGGGGCGCGATCAGCCCCAGCATTTT
clone_size: once
v_call: TRBV4-2
d_call: TRBD1
j_call: TRBJ1-5

cdr3_aa: CASSIGNGYTF
cdr3_nt: TGTGCCAGTAGTATAGGGAATGGCTACACCTTC
clone_size: NA
v_call: TRBV19
d_call: NA
j_call: TRBJ1-2

cdr3_aa: CASSLFGQGPEKLFF
cdr3_nt: TGCGCCAGCAGCCTTTTCGGACAGGGACCGGAAAAACTGTTTTTT
clone_size: once
v_call: TRBV4-3
d_call: TRBD1
j_call: TRBJ1-4

cdr3_aa: CASSFSGNSGNTIYF
cdr3_nt: TGTGCCAGCAGCTTCTCCGGGAACTCTGGAAACACCATATATTTT
clone_size: once
v_call: TRBV11-3
d_call: NA
j_call: TRBJ1-3

cdr3_aa: CASMVLWQSNQPQHF
cdr3_nt: TGTGCCAGTATGGTATTGTGGCAGAGCAATCAGCCCCAGCATTTT
clone_size: NA
v_call: TRBV19
d_call: NA
j_call: TRBJ1-5

cdr3_aa: CASSPPARSGNTIYF
cdr3_nt: TGTGCCAGCTCACCACCGGCCCGATCTGGAAACACCATATATTTT
clone_size: NA
v_call: TRBV18
d_call: NA
j_call: TRBJ1-3

cdr3_aa: CSVRDRNDYGYTF
cdr3_nt: TGCAGCGTCCGGGACAGAAACGACTATGGCTACACCTTC
clone_size: NA
v_call: TRBV29-1
d_call: TRBD1
j_call: TRBJ1-2

cdr3_aa: CAISQGQGGTDTQYF
cdr3_nt: TGTGCCATCAGTCAGGGACAGGGAGGCACAGATACGCAGTATTTT
clone_size: NA
v_call: TRBV10-3
d_call: TRBD1
j_call: TRBJ2-3

cdr3_aa: CASSAYRVTDTQYF
cdr3_nt: TGTGCCAGCAGTGCCTACAGGGTCACAGATACGCAGTATTTT
clone_size: few
v_call: TRBV6-1
d_call: NA
j_call: TRBJ2-3

cdr3_aa: CAGSSGGSSYNEQFF
cdr3_nt: TGTGCCGGAAGTAGCGGGGGGAGCTCCTACAATGAGCAGTTCTTC
clone_size: NA
v_call: TRBV11-3
d_call: TRBD2
j_call: TRBJ2-1

cdr3_aa: CASGGQGAITEAFF
cdr3_nt: TGTGCCAGCGGTGGACAGGGGGCGATCACTGAAGCTTTCTTT
clone_size: NA
v_call: TRBV5-4
d_call: TRBD1
j_call: TRBJ1-1

cdr3_aa: CASSSVAYEQYF
cdr3_nt: TGTGCCAGCAGCTCTGTTGCCTACGAGCAGTACTTC
clone_size: NA
v_call: TRBV5-6
d_call: NA
j_call: TRBJ2-7

cdr3_aa: CASSPLDGLGNQPQHF
cdr3_nt: TGTGCCAGCAGCCCACTCGACGGCCTCGGCAATCAGCCCCAGCATTTT
clone_size: NA
v_call: TRBV7-9
d_call: NA
j_call: TRBJ1-5

cdr3_aa: CASSFPTGGLQAFF
cdr3_nt: TGTGCCAGCAGCTTTCCCACTGGTGGTCTCCAAGCTTTCTTT
clone_size: NA
v_call: TRBV7-9
d_call: NA
j_call: TRBJ1-1

cdr3_aa: CASSSGLPNYGYTF
cdr3_nt: TGTGCCAGCAGTTCCGGGCTCCCTAACTATGGCTACACCTTC
clone_size: NA
v_call: TRBV27
d_call: NA
j_call: TRBJ1-2

cdr3_aa: CASSLRVTYGYTF
cdr3_nt: TGTGCCAGCAGCTTGCGGGTTACCTATGGCTACACCTTC
clone_size: NA
v_call: TRBV5-5
d_call: NA
j_call: TRBJ1-2

cdr3_aa: CASSGGTGTNEQFF
cdr3_nt: TGTGCCAGCAGCGGGGGGACAGGGACGAATGAGCAGTTCTTC
clone_size: NA
v_call: TRBV9
d_call: TRBD1
j_call: TRBJ2-1

cdr3_aa: CASSGGRPTGELFF
cdr3_nt: TGTGCCAGCAGCGGGGGGCGCCCCACCGGGGAGCTGTTTTTT
clone_size: NA
v_call: TRBV19
d_call: TRBD2
j_call: TRBJ2-2

cdr3_aa: CASSFRDRQETQYF
cdr3_nt: TGTGCCAGCAGCTTCCGGGACAGACAAGAGACCCAGTACTTC
clone_size: NA
v_call: TRBV7-9
d_call: TRBD1
j_call: TRBJ2-5

cdr3_aa: CASSFGENLYNEQFF
cdr3_nt: TGTGCCAGCAGTTTCGGGGAGAACCTCTACAATGAGCAGTTCTTC
clone_size: NA
v_call: TRBV2
d_call: NA
j_call: TRBJ2-1

cdr3_aa: CASSMQVQETQYF
cdr3_nt: TGTGCCAGTAGTATGCAGGTCCAAGAGACCCAGTACTTC
clone_size: few
v_call: TRBV19
d_call: NA
j_call: TRBJ2-5